Below, one T cell receptor (beta chain) is given with its context. These data belong to a study of blood T cell repertoires in COVID-19. Study at large: Both acute and convalescent COVID-19 samples were obtained from the United States, Italy and Spain. The cDNA or gDNA used as material had been derived from T cells, B-cell-depleted T cells, or PBMCs.

In the original analysis: From reference gene primer amplification, estimates of nucleated cell counts were derived. Clones were sequenced by immunoSEQ multiplex PCR, and TCRdb holds only the in-frame ones, with some missing. D and trimming were read from the DNA, whereas the V and J calls and clone size are those reported in that table. The sample holds tens of thousands of clones, about 86% seen once. Trimming removed 3 bases from V and 5 bases from J; junction bases left unmatched: 3. The CDR3 sequence is 15 residues long. Germline CDR1 is LNHDA and CDR2 is SQIVND (reference sequence). The clonotype was recovered from an elderly woman in a cohort sampled during active or convalescent COVID-19. The chain couples TRBV19 to TRBJ2-4, with 11 bases identical to TRBD1. What was sequenced was peripheral blood. The CDR3 nucleotides read TGTGCCAGTAGTATCGGACAGGGGGCTCAAAACATTCAGTACTTC. Translated, it gives CASSIGQGAQNIQYF.